This record looks at one TCR beta chain sequence and its context. Its specificity is unknown. Documented time point: cycle 4 day 1 (C4D1), after five to seven weeks of nivolumab. Following autologous stem cell transplantation, relapse occurred in every patient, and exposure to brentuximab vedotin varied. The data were obtained in a study of PD-1 blockade in classical Hodgkin lymphoma. Study results and caveats: Repertoire differences lack defined causes, possibly disease activity or prior therapy.

The repertoire was sequenced with immunoSEQ multiplex PCR; TCRdb's copy has only in-frame clones and lacks some. The sample includes 20,000 to 25,000 clones, around three quarters of them seen just once. The CDR3 is made up of 12 amino acids. CDR1 and CDR2 (germline): SNHLY, FYNNEI. The V end lost 8 bases, the J end lost 3 bases, and 7 bases lay between the germline ends. The source was peripheral blood mononuclear cells (PBMCs), collected before the fourth cycle of nivolumab. This receptor was obtained from a human donor with classical Hodgkin lymphoma. The rearrangement links TRBV2 to TRBJ2-2; D call uncertain. The CDR3 nucleotides read TGTGCCAGCCGGGTCGACACCGGGGAGCTGTTTTTT. Its translation: CASRVDTGELFF.